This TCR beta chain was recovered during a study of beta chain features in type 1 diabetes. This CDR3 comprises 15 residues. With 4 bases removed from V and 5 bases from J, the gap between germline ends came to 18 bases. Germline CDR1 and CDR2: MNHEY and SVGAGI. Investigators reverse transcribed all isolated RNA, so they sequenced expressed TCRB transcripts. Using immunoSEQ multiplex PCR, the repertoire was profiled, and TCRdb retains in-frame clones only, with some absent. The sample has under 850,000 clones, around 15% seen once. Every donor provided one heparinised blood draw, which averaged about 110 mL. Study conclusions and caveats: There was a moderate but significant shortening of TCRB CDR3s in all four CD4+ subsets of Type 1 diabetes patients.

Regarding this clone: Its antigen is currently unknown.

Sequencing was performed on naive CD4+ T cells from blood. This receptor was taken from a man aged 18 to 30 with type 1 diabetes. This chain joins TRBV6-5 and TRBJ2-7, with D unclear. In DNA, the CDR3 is TGTGCCAGCAGTTTAGGCCCTTTCGATGTCCACGAGCAGTACTTC. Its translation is CASSLGPFDVHEQYF.